The rows below give T cell receptor beta chains drawn from one sample of a study of beta chain features in type 1 diabetes. Profiled with immunoSEQ multiplex PCR; TCRdb holds only in-frame clones, not every one. The sample lists about 340,000 clones, 9.3% occurring once. Sequenced material: central memory CD4+ T cells from blood. The receptors were gathered from a man aged 25-40 years with type 1 diabetes. Both conserved end residues are part of each CDR3.

V: TRBV11-3; CDR3: CASSSGGSTDTQYF
V: TRBV7-2; CDR3: CASSLGSNSNQPQHF
V: TRBV9; CDR3: CASSVLAETGELFF
V: TRBV4-3; CDR3: CASSQGDSGLYQETQYF
V: TRBV5-1; CDR3: CASKQGADTQYF
V: TRBV18; CDR3: CASSPQGSRSYEQYF
V: TRBV18; CDR3: CASSQDRVGTEAFF
V: TRBV2; CDR3: CASRMSGPYNEQFF
V: TRBV5-1; CDR3: CASSLQEGTYEQYF
V: TRBV7-7; CDR3: CASSLDTGGRDTQYF
V: TRBV5-4; CDR3: CASSRSVGMSNEQFF
V: TRBV25-1; CDR3: CASSFGTGRGKTQYF
V: TRBV18; CDR3: CASSPQKNTEAFF
V: TRBV7-9; CDR3: CASSLRDSYGYTF
V: TRBV7-9; CDR3: CASSLKRETEAFF
V: TRBV14; CDR3: CASSQDYQRGFTQYF
V: TRBV6-5; CDR3: CASSSAGTGTDTQYF
V: TRBV4-3; CDR3: CASSHTGSGEQYF
V: TRBV14; CDR3: CASSPTITGGLNGYTF
V: TRBV11-2; CDR3: CASSLVGLAVTGELFF
V: TRBV7-2; CDR3: CASSATGSDSPLHF
V: TRBV6-1; CDR3: CASSLGEATEAFF